A single sample is the source of the 28 T cell receptor beta chains below, sequenced in a study of control samples from healthy donors and cancer patients. Sequencing was performed with immunoSEQ multiplex PCR; in TCRdb, only in-frame clones are kept and a portion is missing. The data hold tens of thousands of clones, with 91% observed a single time. The sequenced material came from PBMCs. The origin of the receptors is a man under 40 with colorectal cancer.

The chain is built from TRBV28 and TRBJ1-1, with D hard to call. CDR3 size: 13 residues. Germline V gene sequence: CDR1 MDHEN, CDR2 SYDVKM. Trimming took off 3 bases at V and 3 bases at J, with 8 bases between the two ends. CDR3: CASSLQVDTEAFF. The CDR3 DNA reads TGTGCCAGCAGTTTGCAGGTCGACACTGAAGCTTTCTTT.

This clone has only a few counts. V and J are TRBV6-5 and TRBJ1-5; 9 positions match TRBD1. The CDR3 totals 14 residues. V lost 5 bases and J lost 7; bases outside the gene matches: 6. Germline lookup yields CDR1 MNHEY and CDR2 SVGAGI. The CDR3 DNA follows: TGTGCCAGCAGTCCCGGGACAGGGAGGCAGCCCCAGCATTTT. Residues: CASSPGTGRQPQHF.

The rearrangement uses TRBV18 and TRBJ1-1; the match to TRBD1 covers 10 bases. The CDR3 consists of 17 residues. J lost 6 bases, V lost 6 bases, and 16 bases had no gene match. CDR1 and CDR2 from the germline V gene are KGHSH and LQKENI. This CDR3 is CASSSSPADRGLAEAFF. CDR3 coding DNA: TGTGCCAGCTCCTCTTCCCCGGCAGACAGGGGGCTCGCTGAAGCTTTCTTT.

This chain connects TRBV9 to TRBJ2-1, with D tentatively TRBD2 (6 bases). The V end lost 1 base, the J end lost 3 bases, and 11 bases lay between the germline ends. Looked up from germline, CDR1 is SGDLS and CDR2 is YYNGEE. This CDR3 spans 15 amino acids. CDR3 coding DNA: TGTGCCAGCAGCGTAATCGCTAGCGACTACAATGAGCAGTTCTTC. This translates into CASSVIASDYNEQFF.

This clone came up once. Other DNA sequences from this sample encode an identical CDR3 as well. The J gene is TRBJ2-5, the V gene TRBV30, with D tentatively TRBD2 (5 bases). This CDR3 contains 12 residues. Germline-derived CDR1 and CDR2 are GTSNPN and SVGIG (reference sequence). Trimming shortened V by 0 bases and J by 4 bases, and 6 bases separated the two germline ends. CDR3 in DNA: TGTGCCTGGAGTGTTGGAGGAGAGACCCAGTACTTC. Amino acid sequence: CAWSVGGETQYF.

J is TRBJ2-7 and V is TRBV9, with 9 bases fitting TRBD1. J lost 5 bases, V lost 0 bases, and 3 bases had no gene match. CDR3 length: 14 residues. Germline lookup yields CDR1 SGDLS and CDR2 YYNGEE. DNA of the CDR3: TGTGCCAGCAGCGTAGGGGACAGGGTCCACGAGCAGTACTTC. Its translation: CASSVGDRVHEQYF.

This chain joins TRBV19 and TRBJ1-1, with 9 bases lining up with TRBD1. Germline V gene sequence: CDR1 LNHDA, CDR2 SQIVND (reference sequence). The CDR3 runs to 16 residues. Unmatched junction bases numbered 11, after V lost 5 bases and J lost 4 bases. The CDR3 DNA reads TGTGCCAGTAGTTCGACAGGGGGTAGGAATAGCACTGAAGCTTTCTTT. It is translated as CASSSTGGRNSTEAFF.

The V and J genes are TRBV6-6 and TRBJ2-2, with D unclear. Looked up from germline, CDR1 is MNHNY and CDR2 is SVGAGI (reference sequence). The CDR3 is 12 amino acids. V was cut by 5 bases and J by 4 bases, with 5 bases left in between. The CDR3: CASSLITGELFF. DNA for the CDR3: TGTGCCAGCAGTCTGATCACCGGGGAGCTGTTTTTT.

The chain employs TRBV3-1 (or the pseudogene TRBV3-2) and TRBJ1-3; D not resolved. The germline V gene encodes CDR1 LGHDT and CDR2 YNNKEL (reference sequence). The length of the CDR3 is 12 residues. Trimming shortened V by 2 bases and J by 3 bases, and 2 bases separated the two germline ends. The CDR3 bases are TGTGCCAGCAGCCAACTTGGAAACACCATATATTTT. It is translated as CASSQLGNTIYF.

The chain carries TRBV6-1 and TRBJ1-4, with D tentatively TRBD1 (5 bases). The CDR3 covers 17 residues. Per the germline V gene, CDR1 is MNHNS and CDR2 is SASEGT. The germline V and J ends were trimmed by 3 bases and 0 bases, with 14 bases remaining between them. The CDR3 is CASSERVRGATNEKLFF. The CDR3 region has the DNA TGTGCCAGCAGTGAGAGGGTACGGGGGGCAACTAATGAAAAACTGTTTTTT.

The chain employs TRBV6-2 or TRBV6-3 and TRBJ2-1; D call uncertain. Trimming cost V 2 bases and J 5 bases, with 7 bases left between them. CDR3 length equals 13 residues. CDR1 is MNHEY and CDR2 is SVGEGT in the germline V gene. The CDR3, as DNA: TGTGCCAGCAGTTACACCCAGCACAATGAGCAGTTCTTC. This codes for CASSYTQHNEQFF.

J is TRBJ2-7 and V is TRBV5-1; possibly TRBD1 for D (6 bases). The CDR3 has 18 amino acids. Per the germline V gene, CDR1 is SGHRS and CDR2 is YFSETQ. V was trimmed by 4 bases and J by 5 bases, leaving 28 bases between them. The CDR3 region is CASSPTKLGRDIGNEQYF. The CDR3 region has the DNA TGCGCCAGCAGCCCAACTAAACTGGGAAGGGACATAGGCAACGAGCAGTACTTC.

The chain combines TRBV6-2 or TRBV6-3 with TRBJ2-5; D is uncertain. CDR1 and CDR2 from the germline V gene are MNHEY and SVGEGT. This CDR3 is 14 amino acids long. The V end was cut by 0 bases, the J end by 5 bases, with 10 bases between. CDR3 sequence (DNA): TGTGCCAGCAGTTACTCCCCCCTCAAGGAGACCCAGTACTTC. Its translation: CASSYSPLKETQYF.

V is TRBV6-2 or TRBV6-3 and J is TRBJ2-7; D not resolved. In germline, CDR1 is MNHEY, CDR2 SVGEGT. V lost 0 bases, J lost 2 bases, and 5 bases lay in between. The CDR3 loop spans 13 amino acids. The DNA of the CDR3 is TGTGCCAGCAGTTACTCGTTGGCCTACGAGCAGTACTTC. Translating it yields CASSYSLAYEQYF.

This rearrangement joins TRBV7-9 to TRBJ2-1; 8 positions agree with TRBD2. With 6 bases clipped from V and 7 bases from J, the junction kept 11 bases outside the gene matches. Per germline, CDR1 SEHNR and CDR2 FQNEAQ (reference sequence). The CDR3 extends over 15 amino acids. Here the CDR3 reads CASSRPGTSTNEQFF. In nucleotides, the CDR3 is TGTGCCAGCAGTCGTCCCGGGACTAGTACGAATGAGCAGTTCTTC.

The J gene is TRBJ1-3, the V gene TRBV24-1; 7 bases fit TRBD1. The germline V gene has CDR1 KGHDR and CDR2 SFDVKD. J was trimmed by 6 bases and V by 4 bases; bases with no gene match: 14. The CDR3 spans 17 residues. The CDR3 sequence is CATSEQNLTGLENTIYF. The CDR3 region has the DNA TGTGCCACCAGTGAACAAAACTTGACAGGGTTGGAAAACACCATATATTTT.

Of note for this clone: Other DNA sequences in this specimen translate into the identical CDR3. This rearrangement joins TRBV20-1 to TRBJ1-1; D not resolved. The CDR3 has 11 residues. Germline V gives CDR1 DFQATT, CDR2 SNEGSKA (reference sequence). V gave up 5 bases and J gave up 0 bases, with 4 bases separating them. The CDR3, as DNA: TGCAGTGCTGCTTTGAACACTGAAGCTTTCTTT. Its translation: CSAALNTEAFF.

This clone was picked up a small number of times. V and J are TRBV19 and TRBJ1-4, with 8 bases matching TRBD1. CDR3 length equals 13 residues. Germline assignment: CDR1 LNHDA and CDR2 SQIVND (reference sequence). V was clipped by 9 bases and J by 10 bases; unmatched bases: 10. The CDR3 loop is CASIQGVSGKLFF. The CDR3 region has the DNA TGTGCCAGCATACAGGGGGTCTCGGGAAAACTGTTTTTT.

The CDR3 DNA reads as TGTGCCAGCAGCTTGTTGGCTGCTTCCTACAATGAGCAGTTCTTC. It is translated as CASSLLAASYNEQFF. The V gene is TRBV5-4, the J gene TRBJ2-1, with no clear D. Germline CDR1 reads SGHNT; CDR2 reads YYREEE (reference sequence). This CDR3 has 15 residues. The V end lost 1 base, the J end lost 1 base, and 9 bases lay between the germline ends.

This clone has a handful of counts. The rearrangement joins TRBV2 to TRBJ1-5, with TRBD1 matching 9 bases. The trim removed 7 bases at V and 1 base at J, leaving 8 bases unmatched. CDR3 size: 16 residues. From germline, CDR1 is SNHLY and CDR2 FYNNEI. The CDR3, as DNA: TGTGCCAGCAATCAACAGGGGGCGCGGAGCAATCAGCCCCAGCATTTT. Translated, it gives CASNQQGARSNQPQHF.

The V and J genes are TRBV10-3 and TRBJ1-2; D ambiguous. Germline V lookup: CDR1 ENHRY, CDR2 SYGVKD. This CDR3 is 14 amino acids long. The ends were cut back, 4 bases at V and 4 bases at J, with 13 bases in the middle. The CDR3 loop reads CAISVGKGVYGYTF. In DNA, the CDR3 is TGTGCCATCAGTGTCGGGAAGGGTGTCTATGGCTACACCTTC.

The rearrangement links TRBV3-1 (or the pseudogene TRBV3-2) to TRBJ2-7, with 7 bases that match TRBD2. V trimming: 5 bases; J trimming: 4 bases; junction bases outside the gene matches: 14. CDR1 and CDR2 from the germline V gene are LGHDT and YNNKEL (reference sequence). The CDR3 consists of 16 residues. CDR3 residues: CASSTRSGLGSYEQYF. The CDR3 DNA reads as TGTGCCAGCAGCACCAGATCCGGACTAGGCAGTTACGAGCAGTACTTC.

This chain joins TRBV7-2 and TRBJ1-4; 10 bases agree with TRBD1. The CDR3 extends over 14 amino acids. The V gene's germline CDR1 is SGHTA and CDR2 FQGNSA. Losses at the gene ends were 5 bases for V and 5 bases for J; bases not matched to a gene: 2. The CDR3 nucleotides read TGTGCCAGCAGCCTGGACAGGGGGAATGAAAAACTGTTTTTT. Its protein product is CASSLDRGNEKLFF. Together with reference TRBV7-2 and TRBJ1-4, the CDR3 gives the full variable domain: GAGVSQSPSNKVTEKGKDVELRCDPISGHTALYWYRQSLGQGLEFLIYFQGNSAPDKSGLPSDRFSAERTGGSVSTLTIQRTQQEDSAVYLCASSLDRGNEKLFFGSGTQLSVL.

The rearrangement links TRBV4-1 to TRBJ2-1, with 9 bases aligning to TRBD1. The CDR3 runs 14 residues. Unmatched junction bases numbered 5, after V lost 4 bases and J lost 7 bases. Per the germline V gene, CDR1 is MGHRA and CDR2 is YSYEKL. The CDR3 DNA is TGCGCCAGCAGCCGGGGACAGGGAGCTAATGAGCAGTTCTTC. Translation gives CASSRGQGANEQFF.

This rearrangement joins TRBV7-6 to TRBJ1-1; D possibly corresponds to TRBD1 (6 bases). Between the trimmed V and J ends, which lost 5 bases and 0 bases, there was a span of 13 bases. The CDR3 is made up of 15 amino acids. CDR1 and CDR2 (germline): SGHVS, FNYEAQ. This CDR3 reads CASSIGGHLNTEAFF. In DNA form, the CDR3 reads TGTGCCAGCAGCATAGGGGGACACCTGAACACTGAAGCTTTCTTT.

The gene calls are TRBV30 and TRBJ1-5; D unresolved. The CDR3 covers 15 residues. Germline assignment: CDR1 GTSNPN and CDR2 SVGIG (reference sequence). Trimming shortened V by 7 bases and J by 2 bases, and 18 bases separated the two germline ends. CDR3 sequence (DNA): TGTGCCTCCCCGGGATTGGCAGGTCGCAATCAGCCCCAGCATTTT. This encodes CASPGLAGRNQPQHF. The full variable domain, its missing parts supplied by reference TRBV30 and TRBJ1-5, is SQTIHQWPATLVQPVGSPLSLECTVEGTSNPNLYWYRQAAGRGLQLLFYSVGIGQISSEVPQNLSASRPQDRQFILSSKKLLLSDSGFYLCASPGLAGRNQPQHFGDGTRLSIL.

V and J are TRBV30 and TRBJ2-3, with D perhaps TRBD2 (6 bases). V was pared by 2 bases and J by 6 bases, with 18 bases between. Germline CDR1 GTSNPN, CDR2 SVGIG (reference sequence). This CDR3 is 15 amino acids long. The CDR3 DNA reads TGTGCCTGGAGTCGGAGGGGATTTTTTTTGGATACGCAGTATTTT. Translation gives CAWSRRGFFLDTQYF.

V and J are TRBV6-5 and TRBJ1-1, with D unclear. The CDR3 consists of 13 residues. CDR1 is MNHEY and CDR2 is SVGAGI in the germline V gene. Trimming shortened V by 6 bases and J by 3 bases, and 11 bases separated the two germline ends. The CDR3 sequence: CASRRKEYTEAFF. In nucleotides, the CDR3 is TGTGCCAGCAGGCGCAAAGAGTACACTGAAGCTTTCTTT.